This T cell receptor beta chain was captured in a study of T-cell memory formation after mild COVID-19. Study-level background: Largely donor-specific sequence clusters came from a couple of donors.

This clonotype came up many times. There are 16 residues in the CDR3. V trimming: 5 bases; J trimming: 4 bases; junction bases outside the gene matches: 5. In germline, CDR1 is SGHVS, CDR2 FQNEAQ. 5'RACE with constant-segment primers built TCRalpha and TCRbeta cDNA libraries with UMIs. TCRdb re-analysed the 5' RACE reads in MiXCR, keeping a single row per CDR3 protein. Of approximately 180,000 distinct CDR3 sequences in the sample, around 16% were seen once. Input material: PBMCs or a T cell subset sorted from them (not recorded which). This sequence was found in an adult woman who had mild COVID-19 (a few samples of this study predate the infection). Cell type and time point are not known. The chain couples TRBV7-8 to TRBJ2-3; 14 nucleotides match TRBD2. In nucleotides, the CDR3 is TGTGCCAGCAGCCTCAGACTAGCGGGGGGGTCAGATACGCAGTATTTT. Its protein is CASSLRLAGGSDTQYF.